Following are 15 T cell receptor beta chains from one sample sequenced in a study of CD8+CD57+ T cells in acquired aplastic anemia (dated by TCRdb to 2016 to 2018). Data came from an Illumina HiSeq 2000. TCR beta VDJ combination and CDR3 sequence profiling used genomic DNA as the template. TCRdb reanalyzed the raw reads on its own, using fastp at Q25 for trimming and MiXCR for clone calling, and kept in-frame beta chains. A single entry per CDR3 protein holds the most common genes and DNA from its merged rows. Counted in this sample were about 100,000 distinct CDR3 sequences; approximately 49% of them appeared once. The top ten clones comprise around a third of the sample. What was sequenced was sorted CD4+, CD8+, or CD8+CD57+ T cells (not recorded which) from PBMCs. Source of these receptors: a human donor in good health, serving as a control.

As regards this clonotype: Just one base apart from a much larger clone, this may be a read error. The chain carries TRBV13 and TRBJ2-7; 8 bases align to TRBD1. The V and J ends lost 6 bases and 3 bases, in that order; junction bases with no gene match: 4. The germline V gene has CDR1 PRHDT and CDR2 FYEKMQ (reference sequence). The CDR3 spans 13 residues. The DNA of the CDR3 is TGTGCCAGCAGAAAACAGGGGGACTACGAGCAGTACTTC. Translating gives CASRKQGDYEQYF.

This clonotype was observed many times. This sequence joins TRBV14 and TRBJ1-6; D unresolved. CDR3 length: 16 residues. Germline CDR1 is SGHDN and CDR2 is FVKESK. V was trimmed by 1 base and J by 4 bases, leaving 11 bases between them. For the CDR3, the DNA is TGTGCCAGCAGCCAAGGCCCTGCCTCTTATAATTCACCCCTCCACTTT. This gives the protein CASSQGPASYNSPLHF.

The V gene is TRBV6-4, the J gene TRBJ2-7, with 10 bases matching TRBD1. V shed 6 bases and J 2 bases; nucleotides not matched to a gene: 7. The CDR3 totals 15 residues. Germline loops: CDR1 MRHNA, CDR2 SNTAGT. CDR3 region: CASRIGQGGAYEQYF. CDR3 nucleotide sequence: TGTGCCAGCAGGATCGGACAGGGGGGGGCCTACGAGCAGTACTTC.

This chain's CDR3 is CASSIQGTDFYEQYF. CDR3 coding DNA: TGTGCCAGTAGTATACAGGGGACCGACTTCTACGAGCAGTACTTC. The chain has TRBV19 and TRBJ2-7; the D gene is possibly TRBD1 (6 bases). V was pared by 2 bases and J by 3 bases, with 14 bases between. The CDR3 spans 15 residues. Germline V gene data show CDR1 as LNHDA and CDR2 as SQIVND (reference sequence). Based on the CDR3 plus reference TRBV19 and TRBJ2-7, the full variable domain is DGGITQSPKYLFRKEGQNVTLSCEQNLNHDAMYWYRQDPGQGLRLIYYSQIVNDFQKGDIAEGYSVSREKKESFPLTVTSAQKNPTAFYLCASSIQGTDFYEQYFGPGTRLTVT.

This clonotype was recorded many times. The CDR3 nucleotides are TGTGCCAGCAGTCAAGACGGTCGTAACTATGGCTACACCTTC. It codes for CASSQDGRNYGYTF. The gene calls are TRBV2 and TRBJ1-2; D gene ambiguous. V dropped 5 bases and J dropped 1 base, with 11 bases sitting between them. Germline CDR1 reads SNHLY; CDR2 reads FYNNEI. The CDR3 consists of 14 residues.

This chain uses TRBV25-1 with TRBJ2-2, with 8 bases matching TRBD2. Trimming removed 2 bases from V and 5 bases from J; junction bases left unmatched: 7. Germline values: CDR1 MGHDK, CDR2 SYGVNS. The CDR3 length is 16 residues. The CDR3 spells CASSEPGGPGTGELFF. DNA for the CDR3: TGTGCCAGCAGTGAACCGGGGGGGCCAGGAACCGGGGAGCTGTTTTTT.

The chain joins TRBV10-3 to TRBJ2-7, with 7 bases fitting TRBD1. CDR1 is ENHRY, CDR2 SYGVKD, per germline. The CDR3 contains 15 residues. Losses at the gene ends were 8 bases for V and 6 bases for J; bases not matched to a gene: 16. CDR3 nucleotides: TGTGCCATCGATCAGCATGGGCAGGGGGTAAGCGAGCAGTACTTC. Translating gives CAIDQHGQGVSEQYF.

This clonotype came up a few times. The genes are TRBV19 and TRBJ1-1; D not resolved. Trimming stripped 5 bases from V and 6 bases from J, with 7 bases between. CDR1 is LNHDA and CDR2 is SQIVND in the germline V gene (reference sequence). CDR3 length: 11 amino acids. The CDR3 sequence: CASSPGPEAFF. Here the CDR3 DNA reads TGTGCCAGTAGTCCGGGCCCTGAAGCTTTCTTT.

This clonotype has a handful of counts. This may be a read error: a much more frequent sequence differs by one nucleotide. The rearrangement joins TRBV27 to TRBJ2-7; no firm D call. CDR1 and CDR2 from the germline V gene are MNHEY and SMNVEV (reference sequence). The V gene lost 7 bases and the J gene lost 2 bases, with 12 bases spanning the gap. This CDR3 is built from 13 residues. The CDR3 DNA sequence: TGTGCCAGCAATCGTGGACCCCCCTACGAGCAGTACTTC. Translated, it gives CASNRGPPYEQYF.

This clonotype was counted at least ten times. The V and J genes are TRBV5-1 and TRBJ2-7; no clear D gene. V shed 5 bases and J shed 1 base, with 10 bases lying between them. The CDR3 sequence is 13 residues long. Germline assignment: CDR1 SGHRS and CDR2 YFSETQ. The CDR3 spells CASRSAQSYEQYF. CDR3 bases: TGCGCCAGCAGGTCGGCACAGTCCTACGAGCAGTACTTC.

This CDR3 is CSVETARDTQYF. DNA for the CDR3: TGCAGCGTTGAAACCGCGCGAGATACGCAGTATTTT. This chain links TRBV29-1 with TRBJ2-3; D not certain. Germline values: CDR1 SQVTM, CDR2 ANQGSEA. Trimming stripped 2 bases from V and 5 bases from J, with 8 bases between. The CDR3 totals 12 residues.

The chain employs TRBV11-2 and TRBJ1-6; the match to TRBD1 covers 7 bases. The CDR3 extends over 16 amino acids. The germline gives CDR1 SGHAT, CDR2 FQNNGV. With 0 bases clipped from V and 8 bases from J, the junction kept 7 bases outside the gene matches. The CDR3 coding sequence is TGTGCCAGCAGCTTAGAAGGTGACAGGGAACATTCACCCCTCCACTTT. Translation gives CASSLEGDREHSPLHF.

The CDR3 DNA reads as TGTGCCAGCAGTGAATTCAGCCTCTACGAGCAGTACTTC. Its translation is CASSEFSLYEQYF. The chain recombines TRBV2 with TRBJ2-7; D remains unclear. The CDR3 has 13 residues. Germline CDR1 is SNHLY and CDR2 is FYNNEI. V was shortened by 2 bases and J by 3 bases, with 8 bases between the two germline ends.

Regarding this clonotype: This may be a read error, as it is one base from a much larger clone. This CDR3 reads CASSQDRSGGLGETQYF. CDR3 nucleotides: TGCGCCAGCAGCCAAGATCGGTCAGGGGGCCTCGGAGAGACCCAGTACTTC. The rearrangement uses TRBV4-3 and TRBJ2-5, with TRBD1 matching over 8 bases. Germline CDR1 reads LGHNA; CDR2 reads YSLEER. The V and J ends lost 0 bases and 4 bases, in that order; junction bases with no gene match: 10. The CDR3 sequence is 17 residues long.

This chain connects TRBV19 to TRBJ1-1; D gene uncertain. The V gene lost 4 bases and the J gene lost 1 base, with 13 bases spanning the gap. The CDR3 spans 15 residues. Germline V gene data show CDR1 as LNHDA and CDR2 as SQIVND (reference sequence). The CDR3: CASSKRTSPNTEAFF. The CDR3, as DNA: TGTGCCAGTAGTAAAAGGACCTCACCGAACACTGAAGCTTTCTTT.